This T cell receptor (beta chain) was obtained from a study of sequential checkpoint blockade in melanoma. Study summary: TCRβ was sequenced from DNA of 91 pretreatment tumors. Matched biopsies came pretreatment and at week 13 for about two dozen patients.

The treatment: randomized to nivolumab then ipilimumab (arm A) or the reverse (arm B). None of the patients previously received DNA-damaging chemotherapy. Clones were read by immunoSEQ multiplex PCR, and TCRdb kept only the in-frame ones, dropping some. Of about 19,000 clones listed, over 65% are singletons. The CDR3 is made up of 15 amino acids. Germline V gives CDR1 WNHNN, CDR2 SYGVQD (reference sequence). J gave up 0 bases and V 5 bases, and 3 bases lay outside the gene matches. General study points: For nivolumab-first patients, baseline tumor clonality was associated with response.

Note on this clone: The target antigen is unknown.

Sequenced here: tumor tissue (inferred from file names), sampled from a patient given nivolumab and ipilimumab in sequence. The TCR sequence derives from a human donor with melanoma. This sequence joins TRBV10-1 and TRBJ2-1; 8 bases are a match to TRBD1. In DNA form, the CDR3 reads TGCGCCAGCAGTACAGGGGGAAGCTCCTACAATGAGCAGTTCTTC. This encodes CASSTGGSSYNEQFF.